These 27 T cell receptor beta chains came from one sample sequenced in a study of cytomegalovirus exposure and HLA in healthy donors. The PCR was carried out with 60 Vbeta primers and 13 Jbeta primers. Measured with immunoSEQ multiplex PCR; TCRdb has only the in-frame clones, and not every one. The sample lists around 64,000 clones, approximately 85% occurring once. Material for sequencing was PBMCs. These receptors were taken from a female donor in good health and CMV-seronegative.

This clone was detected a few times. V and J are TRBV2 and TRBJ2-7, with a possible D match to TRBD2 (6 bases). This CDR3 has 14 amino acids. The germline V gene has CDR1 SNHLY and CDR2 FYNNEI. Trimming took off 7 bases at V and 0 bases at J, with 13 bases between the two ends. Here the CDR3 reads CASNILASSYEQYF. CDR3 DNA sequence: TGTGCCAGCAACATCCTAGCGAGCTCCTACGAGCAGTACTTC.

The chain carries TRBV4-3 and TRBJ1-5, with a tentative D call TRBD1 (6 bases). The CDR3 runs 19 residues. V lost 1 base to trimming and J lost 0 bases, with 19 bases between them. Germline values: CDR1 LGHNA, CDR2 YSLEER. In DNA form, the CDR3 reads TGCGCCAGCAGCCAAGCCCTCCCACAGGGAATGCTTAGCAATCAGCCCCAGCATTTT. Translation gives CASSQALPQGMLSNQPQHF.

The chain combines TRBV10-2 with TRBJ2-7; D possibly corresponds to TRBD1 (5 bases). Germline V gene data show CDR1 as WSHSY and CDR2 as SAAADI. Trimming removed 3 bases at V and 4 bases at J, with 7 bases between. This CDR3 has 12 residues. CDR3 nucleotides: TGCGCCAGCAGTGAACAGGCATACGAGCAGTACTTC. Protein sequence: CASSEQAYEQYF.

The chain joins TRBV4-1 to TRBJ1-5; tentatively, D is TRBD1 (5 bases). The CDR3 sequence is 16 residues long. The V and J ends lost 0 bases and 7 bases respectively, with 16 bases between them. The germline CDR1 and CDR2 sequences are MGHRA and YSYEKL. CDR3 coding DNA: TGCGCCAGCAGCCAAGAACGGGAATCGGGGGGGCAGCCCCAGCATTTT. Its protein product is CASSQERESGGQPQHF.

This clone was observed a single time. V and J are TRBV21-1 and TRBJ1-3; TRBD1, the table's D call, was not compared with the DNA. TRBV21-1 is deemed a pseudogene. The CDR3 extends over 16 amino acids. The CDR3, as DNA: TGTGCCAGCAGCAAAGAGGGGCTCGCCTCTGGAAACACCATATATTTT. This sequence encodes CASSKEGLASGNTIYF.

The genes are TRBV15 and TRBJ2-2; D may be TRBD2 (6 bases). The CDR3 has 17 residues. From germline, CDR1 is LNHNV and CDR2 YYDKDF (reference sequence). Deletions cut 3 bases from V and 8 bases from J, with 22 bases between. The CDR3 DNA is TGTGCCACCAGCAGGGTGTCTGCGGGGACGAAAGAAGGGGAGCTGTTTTTT. Protein product: CATSRVSAGTKEGELFF.

The V and J genes are TRBV11-1 and TRBJ1-2; 7 bases are shared with TRBD1. This CDR3 spans 13 amino acids. The V gene's germline CDR1 is SGHAT and CDR2 FQDESV (reference sequence). The V segment lost 5 bases and the J segment 7 bases; nucleotides outside the gene matches: 7. CDR3 DNA sequence: TGTGCCAGCAGCCCGAGGGGGCGCGGTGGCTACACCTTC. Residues: CASSPRGRGGYTF. The full variable domain, its missing parts supplied by reference TRBV11-1 and TRBJ1-2, is EAEVAQSPRYKITEKSQAVAFWCDPISGHATLYWYRQILGQGPELLVQFQDESVVDDSQLPKDRFSAERLKGVDSTLKIQPAELGDSAMYLCASSPRGRGGYTFGSGTRLTVV.

The V and J genes are TRBV6-5 and TRBJ2-7; D may be TRBD1 (6 bases). Trimming pared 0 bases from V and 4 bases from J, leaving 10 bases between. The germline V gene encodes CDR1 MNHEY and CDR2 SVGAGI. The CDR3 runs 14 residues. CDR3 nucleotides: TGTGCCAGCAGTTACTCGACCCAGGGGTACGAGCAGTACTTC. This translates into CASSYSTQGYEQYF.

The V and J genes are TRBV28 and TRBJ1-1, with TRBD1 as a possible D gene (6 bases). Germline CDR1 reads MDHEN; CDR2 reads SYDVKM. The V gene lost 6 bases and the J gene lost 5 bases, with 16 bases spanning the gap. The CDR3 is 14 residues long. The CDR3 loop is CASSPNTGKTEAFF. CDR3 bases: TGTGCCAGCAGCCCAAATACAGGGAAGACTGAAGCTTTCTTT.

The V call is TRBV7-9, the J call TRBJ2-7; 8 bases align to TRBD1. Germline CDR1 and CDR2: SEHNR and FQNEAQ (reference sequence). The CDR3 length is 15 residues. J gave up 3 bases and V 5 bases, and 9 bases lay outside the gene matches. CDR3 in amino acids: CASSPMTGVYYEQYF. CDR3 DNA sequence: TGTGCCAGCAGCCCGATGACAGGGGTTTACTACGAGCAGTACTTC.

V usage is TRBV19 and J usage is TRBJ2-7; 12 bases are a match to TRBD1. After removal of 0 bases from V and 1 base from J, the junction contained 7 bases not matched to a gene. This CDR3 spans 18 amino acids. Germline V lookup: CDR1 LNHDA, CDR2 SQIVND (reference sequence). The DNA for the CDR3 is TGTGCCAGTAGTATAGATAGGGACAGGGGGCGGTTGTCCTACGAGCAGTACTTC. It is translated as CASSIDRDRGRLSYEQYF. The entire variable domain, with the rest obtained from reference TRBV19 and TRBJ2-7, is as follows: DGGITQSPKYLFRKEGQNVTLSCEQNLNHDAMYWYRQDPGQGLRLIYYSQIVNDFQKGDIAEGYSVSREKKESFPLTVTSAQKNPTAFYLCASSIDRDRGRLSYEQYFGPGTRLTVT.

V gene TRBV6-5 combines with J gene TRBJ2-7, with 11 bases fitting TRBD1. The CDR3 totals 14 residues. In germline, CDR1 is MNHEY, CDR2 SVGAGI. V gave up 5 bases and J gave up 4 bases; unmatched junction bases: 4. CDR3 sequence (DNA): TGTGCCAGCAGTGCCGGGACAGGGGGGTACGAGCAGTACTTC. Its protein is CASSAGTGGYEQYF.

This clone has just a few counts. J is TRBJ2-1 and V is TRBV27; TRBD1 matches 8 bases. This CDR3 spans 15 amino acids. Germline CDR1 MNHEY, CDR2 SMNVEV (reference sequence). Trimming removed 5 bases from V and 4 bases from J; junction bases left unmatched: 7. CDR3 protein: CASSLDRGRYNEQFF. CDR3 bases: TGTGCCAGCAGTCTCGACAGGGGAAGGTACAATGAGCAGTTCTTC.

CDR3: CASSQTHGQGEETQYF. The CDR3 nucleotides read TGTGCCAGCAGCCAAACCCACGGACAGGGTGAAGAGACCCAGTACTTC. J is TRBJ2-5 and V is TRBV7-9; 8 nucleotides match TRBD1. Germline V gene lookup returns CDR1 SEHNR and CDR2 FQNEAQ (reference sequence). This CDR3 comprises 16 residues. Trimming took 5 bases from V and 3 from J; bases not matched to a gene: 11.

The chain uses TRBV9 and TRBJ1-1, with 7 bases lining up with TRBD1. CDR1 and CDR2 from the germline V gene are SGDLS and YYNGEE. J gave up 7 bases and V 0 bases, and 9 bases lay outside the gene matches. The length of the CDR3 is 15 residues. CDR3: CASSVEGQPINEAFF. The DNA of the CDR3 is TGTGCCAGCAGCGTAGAGGGACAGCCGATTAATGAAGCTTTCTTT.

The chain joins TRBV19 to TRBJ2-2; D uncertain. Germline V gene lookup returns CDR1 LNHDA and CDR2 SQIVND (reference sequence). The CDR3 is 16 residues long. V was clipped by 5 bases and J by 6 bases, with 19 bases between them. CDR3 sequence reads: CASSVPPLPTPGELFF. The CDR3, as DNA: TGTGCCAGTAGTGTGCCGCCACTCCCTACCCCCGGGGAGCTGTTTTTT.

CDR3 sequence reads: CASSSGSGQYTGELFF. The DNA for the CDR3 is TGTGCCAGCAGCTCAGGCTCGGGACAGTACACCGGGGAGCTGTTTTTT. V usage is TRBV11-2 and J usage is TRBJ2-2; TRBD1 matches 7 bases. There are 16 residues in the CDR3. J gave up 3 bases and V 4 bases, and 8 bases lay outside the gene matches. Germline assignment: CDR1 SGHAT and CDR2 FQNNGV.

This clone is a singleton in its sample. The chain recombines TRBV6-6 with TRBJ1-2, with 7 bases aligning to TRBD1. Germline V lookup: CDR1 MNHNY, CDR2 SVGAGI (reference sequence). CDR3 length: 15 amino acids. Trimming took 4 bases from V and 2 from J; bases not matched to a gene: 7. The DNA of the CDR3 is TGTGCCAGCAGTTTCGGACAGGCCGTGAACTATGGCTACACCTTC. Residues: CASSFGQAVNYGYTF.

V and J are TRBV7-2 and TRBJ2-1; 8 bases fit TRBD2. Losses at the gene ends were 5 bases for V and 2 bases for J; bases not matched to a gene: 5. The germline V gene has CDR1 SGHTA and CDR2 FQGNSA. This CDR3 is 15 amino acids long. CDR3 protein: CASSTTSGTYNEQFF. The CDR3 coding sequence is TGTGCCAGCAGCACAACTAGCGGCACCTACAATGAGCAGTTCTTC.

The genes are TRBV7-2 and TRBJ2-5; tentatively, D is TRBD1 (5 bases). The CDR3 runs 16 residues. Germline CDR1 is SGHTA and CDR2 is FQGNSA. Trimming pared 0 bases from V and 5 bases from J, leaving 16 bases between. The CDR3 sequence: CASSLATVQGMETQYF. CDR3 DNA: TGTGCCAGCAGCTTAGCGACAGTGCAGGGTATGGAGACCCAGTACTTC.

The V and J genes are TRBV29-1 and TRBJ1-1, with 7 positions matching TRBD1. V trimming: 6 bases; J trimming: 7 bases; junction bases outside the gene matches: 11. The CDR3 is 13 residues long. CDR1 is SQVTM and CDR2 is ANQGSEA in the germline V gene. The CDR3 loop reads CSVDKGQNLEAFF. CDR3 in DNA: TGCAGCGTCGATAAGGGACAGAACCTTGAAGCTTTCTTT.

The chain combines TRBV29-1 with TRBJ2-7; TRBD1 aligns across 8 bases. Germline values: CDR1 SQVTM, CDR2 ANQGSEA. The CDR3 has 13 amino acids. Trimming took 6 bases from V and 0 from J; bases not matched to a gene: 4. This chain's CDR3 is CSVTGGSSYEQYF. DNA of the CDR3: TGCAGCGTAACAGGGGGGAGCTCCTACGAGCAGTACTTC.

The chain recombines TRBV10-3 with TRBJ2-3, with 9 bases fitting TRBD2. Germline CDR1 reads ENHRY; CDR2 reads SYGVKD. Germline trimming cut 0 bases from V and 3 bases from J; bases unmatched to any gene: 10. The length of the CDR3 is 18 residues. The CDR3 loop reads CAISESTIAGAITDTQYF. The DNA for the CDR3 is TGTGCCATCAGTGAGTCGACGATAGCGGGGGCGATTACAGATACGCAGTATTTT.

This clone was counted a single time. The rearrangement uses TRBV5-1 and TRBJ1-1, with D maybe TRBD1 (5 bases). CDR1 is SGHRS, CDR2 YFSETQ, per germline. Trimming pared 1 base from V and 7 bases from J, leaving 11 bases between. The CDR3 has 13 residues. The CDR3 is CASSLTTVYEAFF. The CDR3 nucleotides are TGCGCCAGCAGCTTGACGACAGTATATGAAGCTTTCTTT.

The chain employs TRBV19 and TRBJ2-2; 8 bases map to TRBD2. Germline V gene sequence: CDR1 LNHDA, CDR2 SQIVND (reference sequence). Trimming at V came to 3 bases and at J to 4 bases, leaving 7 bases not matched to a gene. CDR3 length equals 16 residues. The CDR3 coding sequence is TGTGCCAGTAGTATCAGAAGCGGGGGATTCACCGGGGAGCTGTTTTTT. The encoded protein is CASSIRSGGFTGELFF.

This sequence joins TRBV4-1 and TRBJ2-3; D not resolved. V lost 1 base and J 8 bases, leaving 16 bases between the germline ends. Per germline, CDR1 MGHRA and CDR2 YSYEKL. The CDR3 length is 15 residues. The CDR3 DNA follows: TGCGCCAGCAGCCAAGTCGACATCCAATTGTTTACGCAGTATTTT. This translates into CASSQVDIQLFTQYF.

The V and J genes are TRBV30 and TRBJ1-1; 8 bases align to TRBD1. Germline CDR1 and CDR2: GTSNPN and SVGIG (reference sequence). The CDR3 sequence is 16 residues long. The junction had 8 bases not matched to a gene; V was cut back by 1 base and J by 1 base. CDR3 sequence: CAWSGGTGRGNTEAFF. DNA of the CDR3: TGTGCCTGGAGTGGGGGGACAGGTCGGGGGAACACTGAAGCTTTCTTT.